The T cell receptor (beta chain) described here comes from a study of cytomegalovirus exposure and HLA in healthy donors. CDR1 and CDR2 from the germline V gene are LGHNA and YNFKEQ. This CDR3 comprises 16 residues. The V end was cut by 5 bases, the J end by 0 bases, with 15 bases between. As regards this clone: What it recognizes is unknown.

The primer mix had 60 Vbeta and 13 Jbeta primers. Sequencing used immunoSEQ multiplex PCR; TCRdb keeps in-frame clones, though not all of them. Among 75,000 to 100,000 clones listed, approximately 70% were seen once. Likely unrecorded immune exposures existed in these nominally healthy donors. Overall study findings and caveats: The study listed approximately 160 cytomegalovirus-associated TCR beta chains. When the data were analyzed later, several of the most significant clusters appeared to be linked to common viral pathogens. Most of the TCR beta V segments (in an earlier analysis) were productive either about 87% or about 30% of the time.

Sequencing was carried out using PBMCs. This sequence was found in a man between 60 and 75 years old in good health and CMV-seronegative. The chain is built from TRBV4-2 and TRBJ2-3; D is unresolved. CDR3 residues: CASSTGPGGSTDTQYF. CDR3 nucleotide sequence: TGTGCCAGCAGCACCGGCCCTGGCGGCAGCACAGATACGCAGTATTTT.